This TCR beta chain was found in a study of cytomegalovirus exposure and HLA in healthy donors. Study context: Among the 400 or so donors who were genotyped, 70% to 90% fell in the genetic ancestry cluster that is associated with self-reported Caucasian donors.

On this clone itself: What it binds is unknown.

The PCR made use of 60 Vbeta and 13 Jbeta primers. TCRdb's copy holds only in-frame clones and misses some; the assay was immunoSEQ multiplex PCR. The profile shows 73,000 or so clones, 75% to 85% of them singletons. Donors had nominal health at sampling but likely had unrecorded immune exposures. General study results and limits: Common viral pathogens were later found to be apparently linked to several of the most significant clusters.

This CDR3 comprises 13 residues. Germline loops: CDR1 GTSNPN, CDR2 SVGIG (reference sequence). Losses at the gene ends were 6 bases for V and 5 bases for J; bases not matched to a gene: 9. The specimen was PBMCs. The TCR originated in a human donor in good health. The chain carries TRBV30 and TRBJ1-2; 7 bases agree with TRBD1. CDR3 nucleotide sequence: TGTGCCTGTAACCGGGACAGCAGATATGGCTACACCTTC. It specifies CACNRDSRYGYTF.